This TCR beta chain stems from a study of blood T cell repertoires in COVID-19. Study details: PBMCs, B-cell-depleted T cells, or T cells provided the cDNA or gDNA that made up the material.

V lost 4 bases and J 4 bases, leaving 14 bases between the germline ends. The CDR3 consists of 14 residues. Germline CDR1 reads LNHDA; CDR2 reads SQIVND (reference sequence). As originally analysed: Estimates of nucleated cell counts were drawn from the amplification of reference gene primers. This table comes from immunoSEQ multiplex PCR, and its TCRdb copy is limited to in-frame clones, with some not included. V and J calls and clone size are copied from that table; D and trimming were computed from the DNA. The data contain roughly 260,000 clones, about 89% of them singletons. Each participant's cohort was designated according to participant-reported clinical history. Among Cohort 3 donors, those recovered had two negative PCRs, clearance, or symptom resolution.

The chain is built from TRBV19 and TRBJ2-7, with D uncertain. The sample consisted of PBMCs or T cells enriched from blood (not recorded which). The clonotype comes from a woman aged 18-29 years who had recovered from COVID-19. CDR3 DNA sequence: TGTGCCAGTAGTACCCCCCCCAGGCTTTACGAGCAGTACTTC. It yields the protein CASSTPPRLYEQYF.